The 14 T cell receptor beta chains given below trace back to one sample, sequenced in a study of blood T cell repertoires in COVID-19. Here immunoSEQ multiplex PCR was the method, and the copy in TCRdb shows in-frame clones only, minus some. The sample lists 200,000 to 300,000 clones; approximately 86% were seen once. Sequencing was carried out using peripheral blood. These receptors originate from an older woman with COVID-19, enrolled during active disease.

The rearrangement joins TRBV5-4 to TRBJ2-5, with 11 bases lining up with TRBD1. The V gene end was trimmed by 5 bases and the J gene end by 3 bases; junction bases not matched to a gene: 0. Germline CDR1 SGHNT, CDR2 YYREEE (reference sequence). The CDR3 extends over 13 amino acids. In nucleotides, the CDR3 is TGTGCCAGCAGGGGACAGGGGGAAGAGACCCAGTACTTC. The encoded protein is CASRGQGEETQYF.

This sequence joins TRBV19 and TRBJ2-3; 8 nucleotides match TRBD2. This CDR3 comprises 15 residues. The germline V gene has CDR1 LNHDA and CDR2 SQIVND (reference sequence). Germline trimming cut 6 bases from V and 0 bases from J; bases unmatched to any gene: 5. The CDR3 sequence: CASRLAGTSTDTQYF. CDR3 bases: TGTGCCAGTAGGCTAGCGGGCACTAGCACAGATACGCAGTATTTT.

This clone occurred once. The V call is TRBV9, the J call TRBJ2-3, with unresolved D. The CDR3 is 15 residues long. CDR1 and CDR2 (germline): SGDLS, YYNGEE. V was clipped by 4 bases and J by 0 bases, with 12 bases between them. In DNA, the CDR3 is TGTGCCAGCAGCCGCCATGTGGAGAGCACAGATACGCAGTATTTT. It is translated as CASSRHVESTDTQYF.

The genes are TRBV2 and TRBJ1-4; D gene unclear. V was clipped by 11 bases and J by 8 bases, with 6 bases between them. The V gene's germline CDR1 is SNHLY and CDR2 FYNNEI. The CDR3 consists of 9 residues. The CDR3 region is CAGPEKLFF. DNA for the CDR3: TGTGCCGGGCCCGAAAAACTGTTTTTT.

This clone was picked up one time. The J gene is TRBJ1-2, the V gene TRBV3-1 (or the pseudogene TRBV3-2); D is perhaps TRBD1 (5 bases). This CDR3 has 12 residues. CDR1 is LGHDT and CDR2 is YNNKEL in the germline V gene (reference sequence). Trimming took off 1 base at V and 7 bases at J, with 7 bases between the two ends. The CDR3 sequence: CASSQGQGGYTF. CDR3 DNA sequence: TGTGCCAGCAGCCAAGGGCAGGGTGGCTACACCTTC.

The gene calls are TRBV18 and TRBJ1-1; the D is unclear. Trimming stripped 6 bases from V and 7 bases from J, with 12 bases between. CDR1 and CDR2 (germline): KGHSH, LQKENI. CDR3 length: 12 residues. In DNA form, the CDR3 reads TGTGCCAGCTCCCTCGGACTCCATGAAGCTTTCTTT. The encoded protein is CASSLGLHEAFF. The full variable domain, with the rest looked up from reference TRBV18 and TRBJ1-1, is NAGVMQNPRHLVRRRGQEARLRCSPMKGHSHVYWYRQLPEEGLKFMVYLQKENIIDESGMPKERFSAEFPKEGPSILRIQQVVRGDSAAYFCASSLGLHEAFFGQGTRLTVV.

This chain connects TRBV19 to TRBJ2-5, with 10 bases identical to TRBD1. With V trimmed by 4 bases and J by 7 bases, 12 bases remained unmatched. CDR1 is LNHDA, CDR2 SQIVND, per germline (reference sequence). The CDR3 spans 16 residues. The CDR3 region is CASSTYGTGAVGTQYF. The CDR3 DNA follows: TGTGCCAGTAGTACTTATGGGACAGGGGCCGTTGGGACCCAGTACTTC.

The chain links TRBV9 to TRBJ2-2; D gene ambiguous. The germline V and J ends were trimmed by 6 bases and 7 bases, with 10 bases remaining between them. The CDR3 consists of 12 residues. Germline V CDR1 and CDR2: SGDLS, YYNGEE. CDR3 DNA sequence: TGTGCCAGCACACTTACCCTCGGGGAGCTGTTTTTT. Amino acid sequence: CASTLTLGELFF.

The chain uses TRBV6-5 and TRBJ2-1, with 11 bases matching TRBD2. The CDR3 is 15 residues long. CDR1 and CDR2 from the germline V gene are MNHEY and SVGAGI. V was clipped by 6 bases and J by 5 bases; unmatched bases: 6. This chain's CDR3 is CASSRTSGSHNEQFF. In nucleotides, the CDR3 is TGTGCCAGCAGCCGGACTAGCGGGTCTCACAATGAGCAGTTCTTC.

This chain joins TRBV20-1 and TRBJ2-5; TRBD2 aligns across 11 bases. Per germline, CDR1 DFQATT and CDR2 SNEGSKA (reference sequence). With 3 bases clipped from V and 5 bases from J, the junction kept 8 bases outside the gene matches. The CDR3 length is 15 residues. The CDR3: CSASGLAGGGETQYF. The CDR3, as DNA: TGCAGTGCTAGTGGGCTAGCGGGAGGAGGGGAGACCCAGTACTTC.

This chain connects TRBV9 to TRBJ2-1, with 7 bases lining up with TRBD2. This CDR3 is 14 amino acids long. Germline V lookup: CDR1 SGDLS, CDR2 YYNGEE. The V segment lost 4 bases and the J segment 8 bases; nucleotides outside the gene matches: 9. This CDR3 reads CASSPMWEGDEQFF. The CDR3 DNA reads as TGTGCCAGCAGCCCCATGTGGGAGGGCGATGAGCAGTTCTTC.

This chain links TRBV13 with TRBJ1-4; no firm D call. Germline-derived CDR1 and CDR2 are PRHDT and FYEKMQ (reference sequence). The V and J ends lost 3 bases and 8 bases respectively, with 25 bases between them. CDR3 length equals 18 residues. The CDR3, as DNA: TGTGCCAGCAGCTTGCCGGGTTTCTGGGTAGGTGAAATCGAAAAACTGTTTTTT. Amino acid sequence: CASSLPGFWVGEIEKLFF.

CDR3 sequence reads: CASSLGQQNTEAFF. The DNA for the CDR3 is TGTGCCAGCAGCTTGGGACAGCAGAACACTGAAGCTTTCTTT. J is TRBJ1-1 and V is TRBV5-4, with D possibly TRBD1 on 5 matching bases. The CDR3 contains 14 residues. Germline CDR1 and CDR2: SGHNT and YYREEE (reference sequence). The ends were cut back, 0 bases at V and 1 base at J, with 7 bases in the middle.

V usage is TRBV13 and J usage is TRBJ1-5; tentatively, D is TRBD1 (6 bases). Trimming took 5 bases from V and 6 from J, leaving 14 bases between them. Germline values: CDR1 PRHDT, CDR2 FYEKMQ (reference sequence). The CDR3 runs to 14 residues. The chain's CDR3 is CASSKGVVGQPQHF. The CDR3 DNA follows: TGTGCCAGCAGCAAGGGGGTAGTGGGTCAGCCCCAGCATTTT.